These 5 T cell receptor beta chains share one sample of origin, sequenced in a study of T cell responses to AZD1222 COVID-19 vaccine. Assay: immunoSEQ multiplex PCR; the TCRdb copy retains only in-frame clones and omits some. The sample lists about 140,000 clones; about 92% were seen once. Sequencing used peripheral blood, obtained on day 0 of MenACWY control vaccination. The receptors come from an adult in good health.

J is TRBJ2-1 and V is TRBV25-1; TRBD2 matches at 9 bases. The trim removed 6 bases at V and 7 bases at J, leaving 10 bases unmatched. The CDR3 is 15 amino acids. CDR1 is MGHDK, CDR2 SYGVNS, per germline. In DNA, the CDR3 is TGTGCCAGCAGGGAAAGTAGTCTAGCGGGGAATGAGCAGTTCTTC. It translates to CASRESSLAGNEQFF.

With respect to this clone: At one end the junction does not follow the germline gene, possibly because of a read error. The chain carries TRBV7-2 and TRBJ1-6; possibly TRBD1 for D (5 bases). Germline V gene lookup returns CDR1 SGHTA and CDR2 FQGNSA. This CDR3 is built from 15 residues. CDR3 nucleotide sequence: TGTGCCAGCAGCCCGACCTGGGGCAGTGTATCACCCCTCCGCTTT. This translates into CASSPTWGSVSPLRF.

A remark on this clone: Other DNA sequences in this specimen translate into the identical CDR3. The chain links TRBV20-1 to TRBJ2-5; D remains ambiguous. Deletions cut 1 base from V and 4 bases from J, with 4 bases between. This CDR3 region has 11 residues. The germline V gene has CDR1 DFQATT and CDR2 SNEGSKA (reference sequence). The CDR3 protein is CSARGGETQYF. The CDR3 bases are TGCAGTGCTAGAGGGGGAGAGACCCAGTACTTC.

The gene calls are TRBV19 and TRBJ1-3; no firm D call. This CDR3 comprises 13 residues. Trimming cost V 3 bases and J 7 bases, with 10 bases left between them. Germline V gene sequence: CDR1 LNHDA, CDR2 SQIVND (reference sequence). In nucleotides, the CDR3 is TGTGCCAGTAGTATCCTGGACGGCAACACCATATATTTT. Amino acid sequence: CASSILDGNTIYF.

The J gene is TRBJ1-1, the V gene TRBV25-1; D is unresolved. The germline gives CDR1 MGHDK, CDR2 SYGVNS. The CDR3 extends over 13 amino acids. Trimming took off 0 bases at V and 1 base at J, with 3 bases between the two ends. Written as DNA, the CDR3 is TGTGCCAGCAGTGAATACGGGAACACTGAAGCTTTCTTT. Translated, it gives CASSEYGNTEAFF.